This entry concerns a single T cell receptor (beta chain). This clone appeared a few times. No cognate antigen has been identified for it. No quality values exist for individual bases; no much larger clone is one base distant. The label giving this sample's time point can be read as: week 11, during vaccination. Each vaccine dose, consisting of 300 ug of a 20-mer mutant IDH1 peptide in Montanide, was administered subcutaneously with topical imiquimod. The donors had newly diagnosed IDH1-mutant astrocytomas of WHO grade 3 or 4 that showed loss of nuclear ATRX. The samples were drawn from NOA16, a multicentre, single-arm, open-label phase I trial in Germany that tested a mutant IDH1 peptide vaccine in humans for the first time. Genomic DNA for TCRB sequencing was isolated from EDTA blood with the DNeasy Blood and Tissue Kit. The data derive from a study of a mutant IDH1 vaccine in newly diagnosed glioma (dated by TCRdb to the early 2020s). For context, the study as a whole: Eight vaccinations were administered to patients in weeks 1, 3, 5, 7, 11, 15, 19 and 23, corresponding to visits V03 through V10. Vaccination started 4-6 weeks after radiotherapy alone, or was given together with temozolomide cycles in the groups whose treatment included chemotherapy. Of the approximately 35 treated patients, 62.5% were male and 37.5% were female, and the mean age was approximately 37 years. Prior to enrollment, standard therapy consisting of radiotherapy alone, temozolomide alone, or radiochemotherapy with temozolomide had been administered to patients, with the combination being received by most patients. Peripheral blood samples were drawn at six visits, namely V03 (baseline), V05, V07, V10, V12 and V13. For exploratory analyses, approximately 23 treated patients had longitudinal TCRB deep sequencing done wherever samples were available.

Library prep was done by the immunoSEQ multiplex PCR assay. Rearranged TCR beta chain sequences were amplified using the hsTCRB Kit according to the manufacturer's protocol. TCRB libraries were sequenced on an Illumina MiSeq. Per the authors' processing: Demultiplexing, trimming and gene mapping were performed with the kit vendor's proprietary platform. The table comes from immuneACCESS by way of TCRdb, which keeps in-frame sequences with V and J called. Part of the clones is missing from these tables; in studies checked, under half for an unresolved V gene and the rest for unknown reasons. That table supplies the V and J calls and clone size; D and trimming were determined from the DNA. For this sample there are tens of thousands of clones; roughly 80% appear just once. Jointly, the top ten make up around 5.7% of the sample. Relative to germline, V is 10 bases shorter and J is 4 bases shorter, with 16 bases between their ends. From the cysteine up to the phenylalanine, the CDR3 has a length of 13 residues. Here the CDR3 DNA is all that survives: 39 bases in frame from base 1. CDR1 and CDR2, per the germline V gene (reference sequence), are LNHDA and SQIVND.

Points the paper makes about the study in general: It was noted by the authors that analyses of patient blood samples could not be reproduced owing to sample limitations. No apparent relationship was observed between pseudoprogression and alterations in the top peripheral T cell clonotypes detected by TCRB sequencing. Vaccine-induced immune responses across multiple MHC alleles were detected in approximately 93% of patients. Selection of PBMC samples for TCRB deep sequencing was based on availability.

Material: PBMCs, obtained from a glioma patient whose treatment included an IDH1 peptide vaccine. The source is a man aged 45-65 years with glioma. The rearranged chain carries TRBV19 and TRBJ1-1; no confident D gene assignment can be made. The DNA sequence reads TGTGCCACTAGCTGGACGGGCGGCACTGAAGCTTTCTTT. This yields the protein CATSWTGGTEAFF. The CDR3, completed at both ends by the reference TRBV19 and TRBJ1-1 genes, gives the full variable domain DGGITQSPKYLFRKEGQNVTLSCEQNLNHDAMYWYRQDPGQGLRLIYYSQIVNDFQKGDIAEGYSVSREKKESFPLTVTSAQKNPTAFYLCATSWTGGTEAFFGQGTRLTVV.